Below, 20 T cell receptor beta chains from the same sample are listed, as sequenced in a study of naive CD8 T cells in extremely preterm neonates (dated by TCRdb to between 2016 and 2019). Term cord blood was obtained from five elective full-term cesarean deliveries at roughly 37-41 weeks of gestation, without labor or rupture of membranes. Preparation of the library involved the immunoSEQ multiplex PCR assay. TCRdb carries this immuneACCESS record with in-frame sequences only. Its versions omit some clonotypes, under half of them owing to an unresolved V gene in the studies checked, with the rest unexplained. The sample table holds about 4,800 clones, of which approximately 97% were seen once. Together, the top ten hold around 0.48% of the sample. The sample comprised naive CD8+ T cells from cord blood. These receptors all stem from a newborn in good health.

The V gene is TRBV9, the J gene TRBJ2-3; TRBD2 agrees at 11 bases. CDR1 and CDR2 from the germline V gene are SGDLS and YYNGEE. The CDR3 totals 16 residues. Trimming cost V 4 bases and J 2 bases; bases outside gene matches: 6. The CDR3: CASSPRLAGNTDTQYF. DNA of the CDR3: TGTGCCAGCAGCCCTAGACTAGCGGGGAACACAGATACGCAGTATTTT.

The chain is built from TRBV27 and TRBJ2-5; TRBD1 might be the D (5 bases). This CDR3 has 13 amino acids. Germline values: CDR1 MNHEY, CDR2 SMNVEV (reference sequence). The V end was cut by 4 bases, the J end by 5 bases, with 11 bases between. CDR3 amino acids: CASSWFRAETQYF. CDR3 nucleotides: TGTGCCAGCAGTTGGTTCAGGGCGGAGACCCAGTACTTC.

This chain connects TRBV9 to TRBJ2-1; TRBD2 agrees at 13 bases. CDR1 is SGDLS and CDR2 is YYNGEE in the germline V gene. V lost 2 bases and J lost 7; bases outside the gene matches: 3. This CDR3 has 15 amino acids. This chain's CDR3 is CASSVGLAGLNEQFF. DNA of the CDR3: TGTGCCAGCAGCGTGGGACTAGCGGGGCTTAATGAGCAGTTCTTC.

The chain couples TRBV15 to TRBJ2-3, with TRBD2 matching 7 bases. The CDR3 loop spans 14 amino acids. After removal of 8 bases from V and 2 bases from J, the junction contained 7 bases not matched to a gene. Germline V lookup: CDR1 LNHNV, CDR2 YYDKDF (reference sequence). The DNA of the CDR3 is TGTGCCACCGAAAGTGGACTAGTCACAGATACGCAGTATTTT. It specifies CATESGLVTDTQYF.

The chain recombines TRBV5-1 with TRBJ1-1; no definite D call. The length of the CDR3 is 13 residues. Germline CDR1 and CDR2: SGHRS and YFSETQ. V shed 4 bases and J shed 0 bases, with 7 bases lying between them. The DNA of the CDR3 is TGCGCCAGCAGCCTTAACATGAACACTGAAGCTTTCTTT. Protein: CASSLNMNTEAFF.

V and J are TRBV27 and TRBJ2-3; TRBD1 matches 8 bases. Per germline, CDR1 MNHEY and CDR2 SMNVEV (reference sequence). J lost 6 bases, V lost 5 bases, and 7 bases had no gene match. The CDR3 contains 14 residues. The CDR3 loop is CASSSRQGKDTQYF. As DNA, the CDR3 is TGTGCCAGCAGTAGCCGACAGGGGAAGGATACGCAGTATTTT.

This sequence joins TRBV30 and TRBJ1-2; D uncertain. Germline values: CDR1 GTSNPN, CDR2 SVGIG (reference sequence). This CDR3 contains 17 residues. Trimming took 1 base from V and 3 from J, leaving 21 bases between them. The CDR3 DNA follows: TGTGCCTGGAGTGAAACCTTTCGACGGGAACCGGACTATGGCTACACCTTC. It encodes CAWSETFRREPDYGYTF.

CDR3: CASSQEGRTGSYEQYF. Here the CDR3 DNA reads TGCGCCAGCAGCCAAGAGGGGAGGACAGGGTCCTACGAGCAGTACTTC. V and J are TRBV4-1 and TRBJ2-7; 8 nucleotides line up with TRBD1. The CDR3 sequence is 16 residues long. Germline CDR1 MGHRA, CDR2 YSYEKL. V lost 0 bases to trimming and J lost 1 base; unmatched junction nucleotides: 5.

J is TRBJ2-3 and V is TRBV11-3, with TRBD2 matching over 7 bases. In germline, CDR1 is SGHNT, CDR2 YENEEA. V was clipped by 3 bases and J by 4 bases; unmatched bases: 7. The CDR3 runs 15 residues. CDR3 in DNA: TGTGCCAGCAGCTTCGCAAGCGGGGACTCAGATACGCAGTATTTT. It is translated as CASSFASGDSDTQYF.

The chain is built from TRBV5-1 and TRBJ2-5; 11 nucleotides agree with TRBD2. Judging by the DNA end, TRBJ2-7 fits better; the J call may be wrong. The CDR3 length is 19 residues. CDR1 and CDR2 (germline): SGHRS, YFSETQ. The CDR3 nucleotides read TGCGCCAGCAGCTTGAGGTTCGCTAGCGGGGGGCCGAGCTCCTACGAGCAGTACTTC. This translates into CASSLRFASGGPSSYEQYF.

CDR3 amino acids: CAWGQADTQYF. In DNA form, the CDR3 reads TGTGCCTGGGGACAAGCGGATACGCAGTATTTT. The chain joins TRBV30 to TRBJ2-3, with D possibly being TRBD1 (5 bases). Trimming shortened V by 5 bases and J by 6 bases, and 9 bases separated the two germline ends. The CDR3 loop spans 11 amino acids. Germline CDR1 is GTSNPN and CDR2 is SVGIG (reference sequence).

J is TRBJ2-1 and V is TRBV6-5, with 7 nucleotides matching TRBD1. V gave up 5 bases and J gave up 9 bases; unmatched junction bases: 7. Germline V gives CDR1 MNHEY, CDR2 SVGAGI. CDR3 length: 13 residues. The CDR3 DNA sequence: TGTGCCAGCAGTCCGACACAGGGGAGTGAGCAGTTCTTC. Translating gives CASSPTQGSEQFF.

The chain is built from TRBV28 and TRBJ1-2; TRBD1 aligns across 7 bases. The CDR3 covers 14 residues. The germline V gene encodes CDR1 MDHEN and CDR2 SYDVKM. V shed 6 bases, J shed 6 bases, and the junction held 10 bases outside the gene matches. The CDR3 is CASSPAGGRDGYTF. In DNA, the CDR3 is TGTGCCAGCAGCCCGGCAGGGGGAAGGGATGGCTACACCTTC.

The chain carries TRBV18 and TRBJ2-4; 14 nucleotides line up with TRBD2. Looked up from germline, CDR1 is KGHSH and CDR2 is LQKENI. This CDR3 region has 22 residues. V shed 6 bases, J shed 1 base, and the junction held 20 bases outside the gene matches. The CDR3 protein is CASSPDPTSGGAFLAAKNIQYF. CDR3 in DNA: TGTGCCAGCTCTCCGGACCCGACTAGCGGGGGGGCTTTCCTCGCGGCCAAAAACATTCAGTACTTC. Full variable domain (missing parts from reference TRBV18 and TRBJ2-4): NAGVMQNPRHLVRRRGQEARLRCSPMKGHSHVYWYRQLPEEGLKFMVYLQKENIIDESGMPKERFSAEFPKEGPSILRIQQVVRGDSAAYFCASSPDPTSGGAFLAAKNIQYFGAGTRLSVL.

The chain is built from TRBV10-3 and TRBJ1-4; D is uncertain. The CDR3 has 12 residues. Germline lookup yields CDR1 ENHRY and CDR2 SYGVKD. The ends were cut back, 2 bases at V and 7 bases at J, with 5 bases in the middle. The CDR3 loop reads CAISEGGEKLFF. In nucleotides, the CDR3 is TGTGCCATCAGTGAGGGCGGTGAAAAACTGTTTTTT.

V gene TRBV6-5 combines with J gene TRBJ1-1; tentatively, D is TRBD1 (6 bases). Germline V gene sequence: CDR1 MNHEY, CDR2 SVGAGI. The CDR3 totals 12 residues. The V gene lost 9 bases and the J gene lost 4 bases, with 12 bases spanning the gap. The CDR3 is CASTGLGTEAFF. The CDR3 bases are TGTGCCAGTACAGGGTTGGGCACTGAAGCTTTCTTT.

This chain joins TRBV30 and TRBJ2-3, with a tentative D call TRBD2 (6 bases). Germline CDR1 and CDR2: GTSNPN and SVGIG (reference sequence). This CDR3 spans 14 amino acids. Trimming removed 4 bases from V and 0 bases from J, with 11 bases in between. The CDR3 DNA reads as TGTGCCTGGACCCGCGGGATTAGCACAGATACGCAGTATTTT. This encodes CAWTRGISTDTQYF.

The gene calls are TRBV30 and TRBJ1-1, with 9 nucleotides matching TRBD1. In germline, CDR1 is GTSNPN, CDR2 SVGIG (reference sequence). CDR3 length equals 13 residues. V lost 1 base and J lost 4; bases outside the gene matches: 1. CDR3 sequence reads: CAWSGQGGTEAFF. The CDR3 nucleotides are TGTGCCTGGAGTGGACAGGGGGGCACTGAAGCTTTCTTT. Based on the CDR3 plus reference TRBV30 and TRBJ1-1, the full variable domain is SQTIHQWPATLVQPVGSPLSLECTVEGTSNPNLYWYRQAAGRGLQLLFYSVGIGQISSEVPQNLSASRPQDRQFILSSKKLLLSDSGFYLCAWSGQGGTEAFFGQGTRLTVV.

The rearrangement uses TRBV21-1 and TRBJ2-7; the D call in the table, TRBD1, was not verified against the DNA. TRBV21-1 is reported as a pseudogene. This CDR3 region has 12 residues. For the CDR3, the DNA is TGTGCCAGCAGCGGGGCATTCTACGAGCAGTACTTC. Its translation is CASSGAFYEQYF.

The chain joins TRBV7-9 to TRBJ1-2; D possibly corresponds to TRBD1 (5 bases). The germline V and J ends were trimmed by 5 bases and 8 bases, with 18 bases remaining between them. In germline, CDR1 is SEHNR, CDR2 FQNEAQ (reference sequence). This CDR3 is 14 amino acids long. The CDR3 DNA follows: TGTGCCAGCAGCGCCGATAGGACACCTTCGGGCTACACCTTC. It specifies CASSADRTPSGYTF.